This T cell receptor beta chain derives from a study of blood T cell repertoires in COVID-19. V gave up 8 bases and J gave up 1 base, with 22 bases separating them. This CDR3 has 17 residues. Per germline, CDR1 MDHEN and CDR2 SYDVKM. This clone occurred a few times. The table came from immunoSEQ multiplex PCR; TCRdb's copy has only in-frame clones and leaves some out. The sample consists of about 220,000 clones, roughly 84% of them appearing once. Sequencing was carried out using peripheral blood. This receptor was taken from a man aged 45-60 years with active or convalescent COVID-19. J is TRBJ2-3 and V is TRBV28, with TRBD1 as a possible D gene (5 bases). In nucleotides, the CDR3 is TGTGCCAGCCTCCCGCGTTGGGGCCAATTCGGCACAGATACGCAGTATTTT. Its protein product is CASLPRWGQFGTDTQYF.